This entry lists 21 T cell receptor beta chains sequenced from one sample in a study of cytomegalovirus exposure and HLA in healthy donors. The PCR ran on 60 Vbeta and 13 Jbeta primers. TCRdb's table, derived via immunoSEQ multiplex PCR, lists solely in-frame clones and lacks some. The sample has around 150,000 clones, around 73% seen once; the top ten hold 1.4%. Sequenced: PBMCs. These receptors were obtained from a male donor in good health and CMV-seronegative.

The DNA of the CDR3 is TGCGCCAGTACACAGGGGGCGCCCGGGGAGCTGTTTTTT. This sequence encodes CASTQGAPGELFF. The rearrangement links TRBV5-1 to TRBJ2-2; 9 bases are shared with TRBD1. The V and J ends lost 8 bases and 6 bases, in that order; junction bases with no gene match: 5. Germline assignment: CDR1 SGHRS and CDR2 YFSETQ. This CDR3 is built from 13 residues. The full variable domain, with the rest looked up from reference TRBV5-1 and TRBJ2-2, is KAGVTQTPRYLIKTRGQQVTLSCSPISGHRSVSWYQQTPGQGLQFLFEYFSETQRNKGNFPGRFSGRQFSNSRSEMNVSTLELGDSALYLCASTQGAPGELFFGEGSRLTVL.

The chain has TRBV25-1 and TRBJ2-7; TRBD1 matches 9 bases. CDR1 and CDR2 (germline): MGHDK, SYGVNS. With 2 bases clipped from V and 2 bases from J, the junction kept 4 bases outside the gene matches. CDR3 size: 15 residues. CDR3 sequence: CASSEPGTGTYEQYF. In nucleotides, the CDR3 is TGTGCCAGCAGTGAACCCGGGACAGGGACCTACGAGCAGTACTTC.

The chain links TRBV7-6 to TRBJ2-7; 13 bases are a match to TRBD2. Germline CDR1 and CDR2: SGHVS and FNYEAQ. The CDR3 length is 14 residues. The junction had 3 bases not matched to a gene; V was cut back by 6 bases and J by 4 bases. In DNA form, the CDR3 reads TGTGCCAGCAGTCGGACTAGCGGGGGTTACGAGCAGTACTTC. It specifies CASSRTSGGYEQYF.

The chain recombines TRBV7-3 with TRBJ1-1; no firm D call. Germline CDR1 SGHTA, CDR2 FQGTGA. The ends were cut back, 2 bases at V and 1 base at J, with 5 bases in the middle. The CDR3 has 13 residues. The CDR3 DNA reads TGTGCCAGCAGCTTAGCGAGGAACACTGAAGCTTTCTTT. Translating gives CASSLARNTEAFF. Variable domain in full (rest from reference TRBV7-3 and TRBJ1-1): GAGVSQTPSNKVTEKGKYVELRCDPISGHTALYWYRQSLGQGPEFLIYFQGTGAADDSGLPNDRFFAVRPEGSVSTLKIQRTERGDSAVYLCASSLARNTEAFFGQGTRLTVV.

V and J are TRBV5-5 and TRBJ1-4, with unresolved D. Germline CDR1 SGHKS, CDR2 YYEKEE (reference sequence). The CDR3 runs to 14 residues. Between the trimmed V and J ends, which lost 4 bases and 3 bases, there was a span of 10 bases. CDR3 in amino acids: CASSVMRANEKLFF. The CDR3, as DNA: TGTGCCAGCAGCGTAATGAGAGCTAATGAAAAACTGTTTTTT.

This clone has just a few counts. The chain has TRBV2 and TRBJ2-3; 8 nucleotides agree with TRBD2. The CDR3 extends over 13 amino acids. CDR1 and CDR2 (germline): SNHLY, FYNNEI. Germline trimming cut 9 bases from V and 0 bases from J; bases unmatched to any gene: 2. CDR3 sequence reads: CARTSGSTDTQYF. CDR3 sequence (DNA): TGTGCCAGAACTAGCGGTAGCACAGATACGCAGTATTTT.

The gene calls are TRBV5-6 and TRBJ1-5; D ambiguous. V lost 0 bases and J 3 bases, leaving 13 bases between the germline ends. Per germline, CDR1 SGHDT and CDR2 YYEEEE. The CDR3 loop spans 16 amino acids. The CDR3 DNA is TGTGCCAGCAGCTTGGGAAGGGTCGGGAACAATCAGCCCCAGCATTTT. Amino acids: CASSLGRVGNNQPQHF.

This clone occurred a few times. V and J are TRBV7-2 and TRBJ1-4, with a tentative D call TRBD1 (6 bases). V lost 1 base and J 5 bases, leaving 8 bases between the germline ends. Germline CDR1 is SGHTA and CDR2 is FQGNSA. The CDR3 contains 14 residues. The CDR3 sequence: CASSLGDTNEKLFF. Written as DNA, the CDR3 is TGTGCCAGCAGCTTAGGGGACACAAATGAAAAACTGTTTTTT.

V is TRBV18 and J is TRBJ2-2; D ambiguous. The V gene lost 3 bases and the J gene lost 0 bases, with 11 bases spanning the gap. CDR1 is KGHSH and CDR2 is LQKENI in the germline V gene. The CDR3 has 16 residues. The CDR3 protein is CASSPPVIANTGELFF. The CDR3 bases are TGTGCCAGCTCACCCCCGGTGATAGCGAACACCGGGGAGCTGTTTTTT.

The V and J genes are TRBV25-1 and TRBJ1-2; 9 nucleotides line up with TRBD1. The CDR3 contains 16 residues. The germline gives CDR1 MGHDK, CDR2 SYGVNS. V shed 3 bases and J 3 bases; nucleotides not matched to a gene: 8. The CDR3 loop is CASSDPRTGADYGYTF. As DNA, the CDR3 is TGTGCCAGCAGTGATCCGCGGACAGGGGCAGACTATGGCTACACCTTC.

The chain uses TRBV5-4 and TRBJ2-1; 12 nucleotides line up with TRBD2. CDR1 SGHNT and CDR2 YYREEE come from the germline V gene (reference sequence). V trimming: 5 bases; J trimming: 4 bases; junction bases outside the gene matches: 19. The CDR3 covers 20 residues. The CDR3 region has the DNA TGTGCCAGCAGTCGACCCATGACTAGCGGGAGTATTTACGGGTACAATGAGCAGTTCTTC. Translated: CASSRPMTSGSIYGYNEQFF.

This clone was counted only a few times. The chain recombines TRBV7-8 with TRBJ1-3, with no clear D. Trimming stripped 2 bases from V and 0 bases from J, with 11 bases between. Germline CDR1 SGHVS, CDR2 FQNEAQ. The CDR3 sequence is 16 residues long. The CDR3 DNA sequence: TGTGCCAGCAGCTTAACGCAGGCTCGCTCTGGAAACACCATATATTTT. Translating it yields CASSLTQARSGNTIYF.

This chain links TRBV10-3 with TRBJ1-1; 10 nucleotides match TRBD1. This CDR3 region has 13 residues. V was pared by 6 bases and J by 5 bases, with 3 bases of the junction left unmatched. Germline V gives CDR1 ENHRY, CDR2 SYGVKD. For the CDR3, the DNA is TGTGCCATCAGCCGACAGGGGGCGACTGAAGCTTTCTTT. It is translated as CAISRQGATEAFF.

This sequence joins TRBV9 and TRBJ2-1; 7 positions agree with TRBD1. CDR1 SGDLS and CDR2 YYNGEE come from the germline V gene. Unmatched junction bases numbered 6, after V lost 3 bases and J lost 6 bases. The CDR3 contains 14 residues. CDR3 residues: CASSGRQGPNEQFF. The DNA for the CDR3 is TGTGCCAGCAGCGGGAGACAGGGACCCAATGAGCAGTTCTTC.

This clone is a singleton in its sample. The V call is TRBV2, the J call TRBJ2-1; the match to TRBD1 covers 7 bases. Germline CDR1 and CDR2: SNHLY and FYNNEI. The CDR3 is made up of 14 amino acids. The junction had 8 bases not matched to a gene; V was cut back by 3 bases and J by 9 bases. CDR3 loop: CASSEGQSISEQFF. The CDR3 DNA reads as TGTGCCAGCAGTGAGGGACAGTCTATCAGTGAGCAGTTCTTC.

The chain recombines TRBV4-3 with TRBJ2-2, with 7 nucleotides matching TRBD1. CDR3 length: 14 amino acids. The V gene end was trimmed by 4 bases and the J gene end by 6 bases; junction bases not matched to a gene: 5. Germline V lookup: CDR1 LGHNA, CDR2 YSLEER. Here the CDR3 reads CASSPYRGAGELFF. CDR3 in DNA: TGCGCCAGCAGCCCATACAGGGGAGCCGGGGAGCTGTTTTTT.

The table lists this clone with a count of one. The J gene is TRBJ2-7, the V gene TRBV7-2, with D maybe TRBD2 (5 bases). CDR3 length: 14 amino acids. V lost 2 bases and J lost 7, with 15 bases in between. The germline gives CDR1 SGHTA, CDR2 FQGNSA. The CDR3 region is CASSLSPSTKEQYF. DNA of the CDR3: TGTGCCAGCAGCTTAAGCCCCTCGACTAAGGAGCAGTACTTC.

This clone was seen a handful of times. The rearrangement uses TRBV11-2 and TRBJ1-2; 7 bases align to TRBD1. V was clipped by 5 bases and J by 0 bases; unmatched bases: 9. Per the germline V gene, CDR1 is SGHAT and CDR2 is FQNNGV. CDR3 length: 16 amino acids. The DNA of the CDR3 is TGTGCCAGCAGCGACCGAAGACAGGGCTCTAACTATGGCTACACCTTC. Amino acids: CASSDRRQGSNYGYTF. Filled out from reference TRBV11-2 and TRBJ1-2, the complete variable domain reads EAGVAQSPRYKIIEKRQSVAFWCNPISGHATLYWYQQILGQGPKLLIQFQNNGVVDDSQLPKDRFSAERLKGVDSTLKIQPAKLEDSAVYLCASSDRRQGSNYGYTFGSGTRLTVV.

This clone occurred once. Here the CDR3 DNA reads TGTGCCAGCAGCTGGACAGGGGCAGAAGCCCAGCATTTT. The encoded protein is CASSWTGAEAQHF. This chain links TRBV6-6 with TRBJ1-5; the match to TRBD1 covers 9 bases. The trim removed 6 bases at V and 11 bases at J, leaving 8 bases unmatched. Germline V CDR1 and CDR2: MNHNY, SVGAGI (reference sequence). The CDR3 is 13 residues long.

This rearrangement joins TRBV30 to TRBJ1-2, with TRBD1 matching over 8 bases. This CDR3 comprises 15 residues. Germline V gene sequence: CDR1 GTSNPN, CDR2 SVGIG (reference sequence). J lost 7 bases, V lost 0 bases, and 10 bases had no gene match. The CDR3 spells CAWSVGRGLASGYTF. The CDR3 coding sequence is TGTGCCTGGAGTGTGGGCAGGGGGCTGGCCTCTGGCTACACCTTC.

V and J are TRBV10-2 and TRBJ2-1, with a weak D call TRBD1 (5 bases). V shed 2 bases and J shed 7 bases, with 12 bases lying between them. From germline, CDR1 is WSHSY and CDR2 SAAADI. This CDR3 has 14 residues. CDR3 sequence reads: CASSEANRQNEQFF. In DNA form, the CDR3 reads TGCGCCAGCAGTGAGGCGAACAGGCAAAATGAGCAGTTCTTC.